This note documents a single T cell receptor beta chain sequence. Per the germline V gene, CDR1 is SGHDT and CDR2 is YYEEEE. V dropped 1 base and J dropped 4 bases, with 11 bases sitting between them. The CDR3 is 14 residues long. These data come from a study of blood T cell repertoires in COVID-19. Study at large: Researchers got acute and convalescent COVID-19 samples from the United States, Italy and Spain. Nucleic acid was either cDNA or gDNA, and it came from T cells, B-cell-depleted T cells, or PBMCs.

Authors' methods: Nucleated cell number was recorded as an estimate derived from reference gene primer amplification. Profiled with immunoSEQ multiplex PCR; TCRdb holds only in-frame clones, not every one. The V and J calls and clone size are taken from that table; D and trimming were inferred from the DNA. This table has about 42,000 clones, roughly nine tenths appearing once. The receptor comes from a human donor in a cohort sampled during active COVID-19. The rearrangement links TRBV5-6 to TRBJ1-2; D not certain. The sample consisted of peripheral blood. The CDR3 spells CASSLTVQGYGYTF. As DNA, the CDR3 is TGTGCCAGCAGCTTGACAGTGCAAGGCTATGGCTACACCTTC.